The 17 T cell receptor beta chains below were found in one sample sequenced in a study of cytomegalovirus exposure and HLA in healthy donors. Assay used: immunoSEQ multiplex PCR; TCRdb lists only in-frame clones, some missing. Among about 88,000 clones, roughly 97% were seen once, and the ten largest hold roughly 0.8%. The sequenced sample was PBMCs. These TCRs come from a man between 18 and 29 years old in good health and CMV-seronegative.

The chain couples TRBV2 to TRBJ1-1, with D maybe TRBD1 (6 bases). CDR3 size: 14 residues. The V gene's germline CDR1 is SNHLY and CDR2 FYNNEI. V was cut by 7 bases and J by 4 bases, with 16 bases left in between. This chain's CDR3 is CASKGGIGVTEAFF. Here the CDR3 DNA reads TGTGCCAGCAAGGGGGGGATTGGGGTCACTGAAGCTTTCTTT.

A note on this clone: The junction shows a germline mismatch at one end, possibly a read error. The rearrangement uses TRBV30 and TRBJ1-1; 10 bases match TRBD1. This CDR3 region has 14 residues. The germline CDR1 and CDR2 sequences are GTSNPN and SVGIG (reference sequence). The DNA for the CDR3 is TGTGCCTGGAGGGGCTGGAGACAGGGGGCTGCGGGGTCGTTT. Protein sequence: CAWRGWRQGAAGSF.

The V gene is TRBV5-1, the J gene TRBJ2-3; 9 bases are shared with TRBD2. V was pared by 5 bases and J by 2 bases, with 3 bases of the junction left unmatched. The CDR3 runs to 14 residues. The germline V gene encodes CDR1 SGHRS and CDR2 YFSETQ. This CDR3 reads CASRRTSATDTQYF. Here the CDR3 DNA reads TGCGCCAGCAGGCGGACTAGCGCCACAGATACGCAGTATTTT.

This clone was picked up one time. The chain has TRBV29-1 and TRBJ2-7; 12 positions agree with TRBD2. Trimming took 6 bases from V and 4 from J; bases not matched to a gene: 4. Per germline, CDR1 SQVTM and CDR2 ANQGSEA. The CDR3 sequence is 13 residues long. CDR3 amino acids: CSVGLAGRYEQYF. The CDR3 coding sequence is TGCAGCGTCGGACTAGCGGGAAGGTACGAGCAGTACTTC.

The V gene is TRBV7-9, the J gene TRBJ1-4, with TRBD1 matching over 9 bases. This CDR3 contains 16 residues. Germline CDR1 is SEHNR and CDR2 is FQNEAQ (reference sequence). J gave up 0 bases and V 1 base, and 0 bases lay outside the gene matches. DNA of the CDR3: TGTGCCAGCAGCTTAGGGGACAGGGCAACTAATGAAAAACTGTTTTTT. Protein sequence: CASSLGDRATNEKLFF. The full variable domain, completed using reference TRBV7-9 and TRBJ1-4, is DTGVSQNPRHKITKRGQNVTFRCDPISEHNRLYWYRQTLGQGPEFLTYFQNEAQLEKSRLLSDRFSAERPKGSFSTLEIQRTEQGDSAMYLCASSLGDRATNEKLFFGSGTQLSVL.

The gene calls are TRBV9 and TRBJ2-5; no clear D. V was shortened by 3 bases and J by 7 bases, with 13 bases between the two germline ends. Germline assignment: CDR1 SGDLS and CDR2 YYNGEE. The CDR3 covers 13 residues. DNA for the CDR3: TGTGCCAGCAGCGACAAGACCTCGGGGACCCAGTACTTC. Translated: CASSDKTSGTQYF.

The rearrangement uses TRBV15 and TRBJ2-1; 10 bases align to TRBD1. Germline V lookup: CDR1 LNHNV, CDR2 YYDKDF (reference sequence). This CDR3 is built from 15 residues. Germline trimming cut 7 bases from V and 6 bases from J; bases unmatched to any gene: 9. As DNA, the CDR3 is TGTGCCACCACAACCGGGACAGGGGATGTCAATGAGCAGTTCTTC. It codes for CATTTGTGDVNEQFF.

The chain couples TRBV9 to TRBJ2-7; no clear D. V lost 2 bases, J lost 5 bases, and 26 bases lay in between. Germline V lookup: CDR1 SGDLS, CDR2 YYNGEE. CDR3 length: 18 residues. The CDR3 nucleotides read TGTGCCAGCAGCGTTTCTGCTACCGCGGCTATTCCAGTCCACGAGCAGTACTTC. Translation gives CASSVSATAAIPVHEQYF.

This sequence joins TRBV28 and TRBJ1-1; no reliable D call. CDR1 is MDHEN, CDR2 SYDVKM, per germline. The V end lost 5 bases, the J end lost 4 bases, and 11 bases lay between the germline ends. This CDR3 region has 13 residues. The CDR3 is CASSLTRATEAFF. CDR3 bases: TGTGCCAGCAGTCTCACGAGAGCCACTGAAGCTTTCTTT. Full variable domain (missing parts from reference TRBV28 and TRBJ1-1): DVKVTQSSRYLVKRTGEKVFLECVQDMDHENMFWYRQDPGLGLRLIYFSYDVKMKEKGDIPEGYSVSREKKERFSLILESASTNQTSMYLCASSLTRATEAFFGQGTRLTVV.

This clone was seen just once. The chain is built from TRBV25-1 and TRBJ2-3; 7 nucleotides agree with TRBD2. CDR1 is MGHDK and CDR2 is SYGVNS in the germline V gene. V lost 2 bases, J lost 11 bases, and 4 bases stayed unmatched. This CDR3 is 12 amino acids long. The CDR3 loop is CASSEGRDGQYF. The CDR3 nucleotides are TGTGCCAGCAGTGAAGGGAGGGACGGGCAGTATTTT.

This clone was observed a single time. The genes are TRBV19 and TRBJ2-5, with TRBD2 identical over 9 bases. Germline CDR1 LNHDA, CDR2 SQIVND (reference sequence). V gave up 3 bases and J gave up 4 bases; unmatched junction bases: 6. The CDR3 contains 15 residues. This CDR3 is CASSIAGGPRETQYF. Written as DNA, the CDR3 is TGTGCCAGTAGTATTGCGGGAGGGCCCCGAGAGACCCAGTACTTC.

The J gene is TRBJ1-4, the V gene TRBV19; D unresolved. CDR1 is LNHDA and CDR2 is SQIVND in the germline V gene (reference sequence). CDR3 length equals 14 residues. V was shortened by 9 bases and J by 0 bases, with 11 bases between the two germline ends. As DNA, the CDR3 is TGTGCCAGCCGAGTTTCCGCAACTAATGAAAAACTGTTTTTT. Protein sequence: CASRVSATNEKLFF. Supplemented by reference TRBV19 and TRBJ1-4, the full variable domain reads DGGITQSPKYLFRKEGQNVTLSCEQNLNHDAMYWYRQDPGQGLRLIYYSQIVNDFQKGDIAEGYSVSREKKESFPLTVTSAQKNPTAFYLCASRVSATNEKLFFGSGTQLSVL.

The chain uses TRBV30 and TRBJ1-5; maybe TRBD1 (6 bases). With 5 bases removed from V and 4 bases from J, the gap between germline ends came to 12 bases. Germline V lookup: CDR1 GTSNPN, CDR2 SVGIG (reference sequence). The CDR3 extends over 13 amino acids. The CDR3 sequence: CAWDLQGNQPQHF. For the CDR3, the DNA is TGTGCCTGGGACTTACAGGGTAATCAGCCCCAGCATTTT. The whole variable domain, remainder taken from reference TRBV30 and TRBJ1-5, is SQTIHQWPATLVQPVGSPLSLECTVEGTSNPNLYWYRQAAGRGLQLLFYSVGIGQISSEVPQNLSASRPQDRQFILSSKKLLLSDSGFYLCAWDLQGNQPQHFGDGTRLSIL.

This chain uses TRBV19 with TRBJ2-1; the D gene is possibly TRBD2 (6 bases). The V end lost 5 bases, the J end lost 7 bases, and 21 bases lay between the germline ends. CDR1 LNHDA and CDR2 SQIVND come from the germline V gene (reference sequence). This CDR3 has 16 residues. The CDR3 reads CASSPPGAGPRNEQFF. CDR3 in DNA: TGTGCCAGTAGTCCCCCCGGAGCGGGCCCCAGAAATGAGCAGTTCTTC.

The genes are TRBV7-2 and TRBJ2-7; the D is unclear. Germline V CDR1 and CDR2: SGHTA, FQGNSA. V was shortened by 5 bases and J by 4 bases, with 6 bases between the two germline ends. The CDR3 contains 11 residues. CDR3 sequence: CASSNTYEQYF. The CDR3 region has the DNA TGTGCCAGCAGCAATACTTACGAGCAGTACTTC. The full variable domain, in which reference TRBV7-2 and TRBJ2-7 provide the parts outside the CDR3, is GAGVSQSPSNKVTEKGKDVELRCDPISGHTALYWYRQSLGQGLEFLIYFQGNSAPDKSGLPSDRFSAERTGGSVSTLTIQRTQQEDSAVYLCASSNTYEQYFGPGTRLTVT.

The chain links TRBV27 to TRBJ2-3; D possibly corresponds to TRBD1 (6 bases). Between the trimmed V and J ends, which lost 6 bases and 1 base, there was a span of 8 bases. The CDR3 runs 13 residues. From germline, CDR1 is MNHEY and CDR2 SMNVEV (reference sequence). The CDR3 region has the DNA TGTGCCAGCAGGAGACAGGGCACAGATACGCAGTATTTT. Translation: CASRRQGTDTQYF.

In nucleotides, the CDR3 is TGTGCCAGCAGTCGGACGGGAACAGATACGCAGTATTTT. This encodes CASSRTGTDTQYF. The gene calls are TRBV5-6 and TRBJ2-3; the D gene is possibly TRBD2 (5 bases). Trimming took off 5 bases at V and 3 bases at J, with 10 bases between the two ends. The CDR3 length is 13 residues. Per the germline V gene, CDR1 is SGHDT and CDR2 is YYEEEE. Complete variable domain (other parts from reference TRBV5-6 and TRBJ2-3): DAGVTQSPTHLIKTRGQQVTLRCSPKSGHDTVSWYQQALGQGPQFIFQYYEEEERQRGNFPDRFSGHQFPNYSSELNVNALLLGDSALYLCASSRTGTDTQYFGPGTRLTVL.